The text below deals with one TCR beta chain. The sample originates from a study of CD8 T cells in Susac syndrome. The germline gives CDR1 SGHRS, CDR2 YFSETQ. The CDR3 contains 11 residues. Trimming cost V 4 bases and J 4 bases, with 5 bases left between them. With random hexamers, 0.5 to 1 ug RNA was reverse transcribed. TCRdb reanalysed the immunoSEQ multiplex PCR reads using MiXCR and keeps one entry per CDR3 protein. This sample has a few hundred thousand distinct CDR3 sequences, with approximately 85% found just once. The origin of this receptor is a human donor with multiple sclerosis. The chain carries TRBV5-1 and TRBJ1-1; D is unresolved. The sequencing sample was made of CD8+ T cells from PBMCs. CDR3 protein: CASSNLTEAFF. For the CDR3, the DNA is TGCGCCAGCAGCAACCTCACTGAAGCTTTCTTT.